This T cell receptor beta chain was obtained from a study of T cell repertoires in cytomegalovirus infection. Study at large: Through public TCR beta signatures, both CMV infection and matching HLA type were indicated.

TCRdb recomputed calls from the reads with MiXCR, one row per CDR3 protein. The data show tens of thousands of distinct CDR3 sequences, roughly 21% seen once. This clonotype was seen only a few times. The antigen is undetermined. With 3 bases removed from V and 7 bases from J, the gap between germline ends came to 6 bases. The CDR3 loop spans 11 amino acids. In germline, CDR1 is MNHEY, CDR2 SMNVEV (reference sequence). Whole-study results and caveats: Ex vivo, HLA-C-restricted CMV-specific TCR beta clonotypes prevailed over the rest of the response.

Sequencing used CD8+ T cells from cultured PBMCs, obtained from culture after CMV antigen stimulation. This chain joins TRBV27 and TRBJ1-1; no clear D. The receptor was derived from a human donor in good health (CMV status not recorded). Some clones in this sample may be carry-over from other donors' samples. The CDR3 nucleotides are TGTGCCAGCAGTTTGGCCAATGAAGCTTTCTTT. Its translation is CASSLANEAFF.